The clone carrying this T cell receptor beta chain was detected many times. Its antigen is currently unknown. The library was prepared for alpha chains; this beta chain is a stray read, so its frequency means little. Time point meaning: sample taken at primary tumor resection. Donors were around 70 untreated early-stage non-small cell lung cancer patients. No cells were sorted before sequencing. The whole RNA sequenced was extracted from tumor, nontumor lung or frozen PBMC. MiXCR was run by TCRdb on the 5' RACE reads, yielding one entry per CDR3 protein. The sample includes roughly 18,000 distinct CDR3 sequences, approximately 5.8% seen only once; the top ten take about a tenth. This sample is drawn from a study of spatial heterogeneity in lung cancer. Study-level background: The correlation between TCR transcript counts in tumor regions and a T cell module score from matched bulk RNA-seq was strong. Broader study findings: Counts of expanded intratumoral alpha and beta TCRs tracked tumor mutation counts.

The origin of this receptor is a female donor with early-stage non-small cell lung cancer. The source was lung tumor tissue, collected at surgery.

The CDR3: CASSLGDTVAERILEYEQYF. For the CDR3, the DNA is TGTGCCAGCAGTTTAGGGGACACAGTAGCGGAGAGGATTTTGGAATACGAGCAGTACTTC. The rearrangement joins TRBV12-3 or TRBV12-4 to TRBJ2-7; D possibly uses TRBD1 or TRBD2 (6 bases each). V shed 1 base and J shed 4 bases, with 29 bases lying between them. This CDR3 is 20 amino acids long.